This T cell receptor (beta chain) appears in the sequencing data of a study of T cell responses to AZD1222 COVID-19 vaccine. Regarding the study as a whole: Donors skewed white British and female; clonal diversity was possibly underestimated. Spike regions recognized by vaccine-associated CD4 TCRs spanned the protein, led by 160-218 and 743-854.

The table lists this clone with a count of one. What it binds is unknown. Trimming took 1 base from V and 4 from J, leaving 7 bases between them. This CDR3 has 14 amino acids. Germline CDR1 reads SEHNR; CDR2 reads FQNEAQ (reference sequence). The data were produced by immunoSEQ multiplex PCR, yet TCRdb's version contains in-frame clones alone and is incomplete. Of 80,000 to 95,000 clones listed, around 73% were seen once; the top ten hold under 25%. The TCR was taken from an adult in good health. The chain recombines TRBV7-9 with TRBJ1-4, with D perhaps TRBD1 (6 bases). The material was peripheral blood, obtained on day 0 of AZD1222 vaccination. DNA of the CDR3: TGTGCCAGCAGCTTAGGCAGGGGTAATGAAAAACTGTTTTTT. The encoded protein is CASSLGRGNEKLFF.